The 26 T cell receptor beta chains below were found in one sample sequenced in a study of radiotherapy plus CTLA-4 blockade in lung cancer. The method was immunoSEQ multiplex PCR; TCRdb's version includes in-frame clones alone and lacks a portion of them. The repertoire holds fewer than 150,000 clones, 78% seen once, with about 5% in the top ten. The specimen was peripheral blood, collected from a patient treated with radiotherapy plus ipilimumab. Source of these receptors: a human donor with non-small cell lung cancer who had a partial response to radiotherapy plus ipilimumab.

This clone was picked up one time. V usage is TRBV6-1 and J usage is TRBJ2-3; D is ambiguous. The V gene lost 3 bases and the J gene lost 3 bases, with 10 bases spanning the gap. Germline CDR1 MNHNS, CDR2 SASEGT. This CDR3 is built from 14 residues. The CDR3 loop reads CASSERGWTDTQYF. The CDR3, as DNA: TGTGCCAGCAGTGAGCGCGGCTGGACAGATACGCAGTATTTT.

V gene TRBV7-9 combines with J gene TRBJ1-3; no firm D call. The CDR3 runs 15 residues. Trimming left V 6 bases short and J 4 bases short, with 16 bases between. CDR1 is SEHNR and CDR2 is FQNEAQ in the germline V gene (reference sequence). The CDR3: CASREGRGHGNTIYF. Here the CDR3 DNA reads TGTGCCAGCAGGGAAGGCCGAGGCCACGGAAACACCATATATTTT.

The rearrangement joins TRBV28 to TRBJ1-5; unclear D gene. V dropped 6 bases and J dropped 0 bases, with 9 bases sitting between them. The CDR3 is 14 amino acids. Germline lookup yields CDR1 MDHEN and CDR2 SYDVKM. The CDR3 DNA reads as TGTGCCAGCAGCTTACGTCTTAGCAATCAGCCCCAGCATTTT. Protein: CASSLRLSNQPQHF.

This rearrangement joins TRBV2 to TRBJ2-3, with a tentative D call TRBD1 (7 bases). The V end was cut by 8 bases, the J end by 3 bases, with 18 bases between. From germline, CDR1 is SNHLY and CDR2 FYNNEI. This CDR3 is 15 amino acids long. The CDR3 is CASSSRGVPTDTQYF. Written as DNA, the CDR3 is TGTGCCAGCTCGTCCAGGGGGGTTCCGACAGATACGCAGTATTTT.

In DNA, the CDR3 is TGTGCCAGCAGCCGAACACCAGGGGAAAACACTGAAGCTTTCTTT. This gives the protein CASSRTPGENTEAFF. This chain joins TRBV7-2 and TRBJ1-1; D is perhaps TRBD1 (6 bases). The CDR3 runs to 15 residues. The germline V gene encodes CDR1 SGHTA and CDR2 FQGNSA. Trimming stripped 5 bases from V and 2 bases from J, with 15 bases between. Full variable domain (remainder filled in from reference TRBV7-2 and TRBJ1-1): GAGVSQSPSNKVTEKGKDVELRCDPISGHTALYWYRQSLGQGLEFLIYFQGNSAPDKSGLPSDRFSAERTGGSVSTLTIQRTQQEDSAVYLCASSRTPGENTEAFFGQGTRLTVV.

CDR3 residues: CASSRTTYNEKLFF. CDR3 bases: TGTGCCAGCAGCCGGACAACTTATAATGAAAAACTGTTTTTT. The chain is built from TRBV7-9 and TRBJ1-4; the D gene is possibly TRBD1 (5 bases). The CDR3 has 14 amino acids. The germline CDR1 and CDR2 sequences are SEHNR and FQNEAQ (reference sequence). The V end lost 5 bases, the J end lost 4 bases, and 11 bases lay between the germline ends.

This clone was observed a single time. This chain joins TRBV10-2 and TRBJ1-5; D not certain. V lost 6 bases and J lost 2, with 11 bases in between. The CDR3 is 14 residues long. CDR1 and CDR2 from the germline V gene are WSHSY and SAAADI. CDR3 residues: CASSDSTGNQPQHF. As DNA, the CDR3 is TGCGCCAGCAGCGATTCGACTGGCAATCAGCCCCAGCATTTT.

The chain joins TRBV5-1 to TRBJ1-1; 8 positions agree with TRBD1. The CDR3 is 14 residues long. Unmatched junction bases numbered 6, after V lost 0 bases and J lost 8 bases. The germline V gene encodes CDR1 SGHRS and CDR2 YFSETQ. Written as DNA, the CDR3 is TGCGCCAGCAGCTTGGCAGGGGGCAGAGTGGAAGCTTTCTTT. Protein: CASSLAGGRVEAFF.

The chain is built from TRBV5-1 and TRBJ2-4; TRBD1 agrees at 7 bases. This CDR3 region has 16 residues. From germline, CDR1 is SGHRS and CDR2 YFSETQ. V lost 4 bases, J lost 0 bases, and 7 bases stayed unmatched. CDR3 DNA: TGCGCCAGCAGCACAACAGGGGTCTTAGCCAAAAACATTCAGTACTTC. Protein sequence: CASSTTGVLAKNIQYF.

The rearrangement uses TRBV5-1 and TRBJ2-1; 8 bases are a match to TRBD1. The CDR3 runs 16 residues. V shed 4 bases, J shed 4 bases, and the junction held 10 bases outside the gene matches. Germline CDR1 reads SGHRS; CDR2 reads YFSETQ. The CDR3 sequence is CASSLVDRGEYNEQFF. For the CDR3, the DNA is TGCGCCAGCAGCCTGGTCGACAGGGGAGAATACAATGAGCAGTTCTTC.

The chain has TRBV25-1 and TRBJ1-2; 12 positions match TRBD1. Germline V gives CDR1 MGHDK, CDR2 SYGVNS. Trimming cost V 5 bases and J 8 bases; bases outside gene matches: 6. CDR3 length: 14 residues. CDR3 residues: CASSPPGQGAGYTF. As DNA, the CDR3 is TGTGCCAGCAGTCCTCCGGGACAGGGGGCAGGCTACACCTTC.

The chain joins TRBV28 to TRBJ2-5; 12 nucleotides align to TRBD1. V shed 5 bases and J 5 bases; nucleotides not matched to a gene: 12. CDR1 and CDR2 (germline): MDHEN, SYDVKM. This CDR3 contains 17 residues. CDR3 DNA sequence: TGTGCCAGCAGTCAGAGTTCCGGGACAGGGGGCCGGGAGACCCAGTACTTC. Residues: CASSQSSGTGGRETQYF. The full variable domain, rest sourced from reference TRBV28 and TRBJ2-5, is DVKVTQSSRYLVKRTGEKVFLECVQDMDHENMFWYRQDPGLGLRLIYFSYDVKMKEKGDIPEGYSVSREKKERFSLILESASTNQTSMYLCASSQSSGTGGRETQYFGPGTRLLVL.

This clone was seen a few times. The CDR3 region has the DNA TGTGCCAGCAGATCTGCCGCGACAGAGAACACCGGGGAGCTGTTTTTT. Protein product: CASRSAATENTGELFF. The V call is TRBV5-4, the J call TRBJ2-2; maybe TRBD1 (5 bases). This CDR3 is 16 amino acids long. Looked up from germline, CDR1 is SGHNT and CDR2 is YYREEE (reference sequence). The V end lost 5 bases, the J end lost 1 base, and 15 bases lay between the germline ends.

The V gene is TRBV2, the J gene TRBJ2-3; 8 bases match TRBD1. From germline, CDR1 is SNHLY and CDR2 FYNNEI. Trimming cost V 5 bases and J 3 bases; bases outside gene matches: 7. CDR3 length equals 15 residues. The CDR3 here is CASSKDRVRTDTQYF. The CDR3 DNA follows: TGTGCCAGCAGTAAGGACAGGGTGAGAACAGATACGCAGTATTTT.

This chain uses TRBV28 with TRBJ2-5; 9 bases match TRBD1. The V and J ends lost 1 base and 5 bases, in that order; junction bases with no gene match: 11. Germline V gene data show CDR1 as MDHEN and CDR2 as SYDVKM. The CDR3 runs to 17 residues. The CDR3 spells CASSLFLGQGFMETQYF. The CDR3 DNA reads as TGTGCCAGCAGTTTATTCTTGGGACAGGGATTTATGGAGACCCAGTACTTC.

CDR3 DNA sequence: TGTGCCAGCAGTTACTACCGTGACTTCCAAGAGACCCAGTACTTC. The encoded protein is CASSYYRDFQETQYF. This chain connects TRBV27 to TRBJ2-5, with D unresolved. The CDR3 totals 15 residues. Looked up from germline, CDR1 is MNHEY and CDR2 is SMNVEV (reference sequence). Trimming took off 4 bases at V and 1 base at J, with 13 bases between the two ends.

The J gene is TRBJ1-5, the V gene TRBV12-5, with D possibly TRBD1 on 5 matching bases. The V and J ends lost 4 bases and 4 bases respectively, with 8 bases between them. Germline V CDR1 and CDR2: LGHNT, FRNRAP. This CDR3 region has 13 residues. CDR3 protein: CASGSGGNQPQHF. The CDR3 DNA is TGTGCTAGTGGTTCGGGGGGGAATCAGCCCCAGCATTTT.

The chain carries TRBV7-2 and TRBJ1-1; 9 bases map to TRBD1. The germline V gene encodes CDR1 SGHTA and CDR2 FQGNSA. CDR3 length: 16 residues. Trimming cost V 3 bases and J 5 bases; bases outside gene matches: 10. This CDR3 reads CASSLGQGLSLTEAFF. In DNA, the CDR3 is TGTGCCAGCAGCTTGGGACAGGGTTTGTCTTTAACTGAAGCTTTCTTT.

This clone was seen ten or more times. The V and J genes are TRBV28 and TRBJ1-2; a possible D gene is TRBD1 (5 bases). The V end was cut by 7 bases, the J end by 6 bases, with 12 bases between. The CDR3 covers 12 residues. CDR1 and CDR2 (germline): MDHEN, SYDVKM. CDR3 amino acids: CASTRGIDGYTF. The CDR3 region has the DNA TGTGCCAGCACGCGGGGGATCGATGGCTACACCTTC.

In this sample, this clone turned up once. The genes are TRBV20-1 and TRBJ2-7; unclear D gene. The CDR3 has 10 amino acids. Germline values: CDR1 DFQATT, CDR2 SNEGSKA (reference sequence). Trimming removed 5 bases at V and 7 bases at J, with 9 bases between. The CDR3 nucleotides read TGCAGTGCTGGGCGATCTGAGCAGTACTTC. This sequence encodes CSAGRSEQYF.

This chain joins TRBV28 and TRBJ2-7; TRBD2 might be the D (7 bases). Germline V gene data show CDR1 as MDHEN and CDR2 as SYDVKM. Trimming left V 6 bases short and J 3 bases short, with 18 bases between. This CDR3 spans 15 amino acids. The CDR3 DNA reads TGTGCCAGCAGGATGGGGGGGGCGGACAACTACGAGCAGTACTTC. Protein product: CASRMGGADNYEQYF. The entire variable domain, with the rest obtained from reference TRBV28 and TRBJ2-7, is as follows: DVKVTQSSRYLVKRTGEKVFLECVQDMDHENMFWYRQDPGLGLRLIYFSYDVKMKEKGDIPEGYSVSREKKERFSLILESASTNQTSMYLCASRMGGADNYEQYFGPGTRLTVT.

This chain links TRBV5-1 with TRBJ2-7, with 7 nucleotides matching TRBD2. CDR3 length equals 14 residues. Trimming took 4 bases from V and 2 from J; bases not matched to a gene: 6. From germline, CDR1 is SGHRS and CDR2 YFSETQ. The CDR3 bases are TGCGCCAGCAGCGTAGGACTAGGCCCCTACGAGCAGTACTTC. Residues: CASSVGLGPYEQYF.

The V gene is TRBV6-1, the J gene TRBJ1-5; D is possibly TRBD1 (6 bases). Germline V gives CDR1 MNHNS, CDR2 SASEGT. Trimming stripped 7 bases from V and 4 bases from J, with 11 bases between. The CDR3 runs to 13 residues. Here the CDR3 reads CASNRDLNQPQHF. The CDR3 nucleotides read TGTGCCAGCAACAGGGACCTAAATCAGCCCCAGCATTTT.

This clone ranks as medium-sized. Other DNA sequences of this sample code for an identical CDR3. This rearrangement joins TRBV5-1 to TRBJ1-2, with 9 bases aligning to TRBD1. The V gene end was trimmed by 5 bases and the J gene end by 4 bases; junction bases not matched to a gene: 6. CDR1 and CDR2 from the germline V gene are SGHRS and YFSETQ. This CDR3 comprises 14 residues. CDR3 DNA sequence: TGCGCCAGCAGGCCGGGACAGGGTGTCTATGGCTACACCTTC. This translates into CASRPGQGVYGYTF.

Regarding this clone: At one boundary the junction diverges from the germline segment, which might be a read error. DNA for the CDR3: TGTGCTAGCAGCCTAGGGACTAGCGGATTGGGGTCCCAAGAGACCCAGTACTTC. This codes for CASSLGTSGLGSQETQYF. The V call is TRBV7-7, the J call TRBJ2-5; 11 nucleotides agree with TRBD2. The germline gives CDR1 SSHAT, CDR2 FNYEAQ (reference sequence). The CDR3 is made up of 18 amino acids.

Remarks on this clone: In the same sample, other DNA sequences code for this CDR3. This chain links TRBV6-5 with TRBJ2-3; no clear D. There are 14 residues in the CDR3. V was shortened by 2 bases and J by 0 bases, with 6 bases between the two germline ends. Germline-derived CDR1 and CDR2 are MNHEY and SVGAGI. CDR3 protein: CASSYRGSTDTQYF. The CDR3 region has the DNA TGTGCCAGCAGTTACCGAGGAAGCACAGATACGCAGTATTTT.